This passage covers 27 T cell receptor beta chains from one sample sequenced in a study of blood T cell repertoires in COVID-19. The data were produced by immunoSEQ multiplex PCR, yet TCRdb's version contains in-frame clones alone and is incomplete. The sample lists 300,000 to 450,000 clones; 70% to 90% were seen once. Material for sequencing was peripheral blood. These receptors came from a human donor in a cohort sampled during active COVID-19.

The chain is built from TRBV18 and TRBJ1-5; 8 bases map to TRBD1. CDR3 length equals 16 residues. Germline lookup yields CDR1 KGHSH and CDR2 LQKENI. J was trimmed by 6 bases and V by 3 bases; bases with no gene match: 10. The CDR3 loop is CASSPTGQGGGQPQHF. Written as DNA, the CDR3 is TGTGCCAGCTCACCGACCGGACAGGGTGGGGGTCAGCCCCAGCATTTT.

V is TRBV29-1 and J is TRBJ2-7; TRBD1 agrees at 9 bases. The CDR3 has 12 residues. J lost 4 bases, V lost 7 bases, and 5 bases had no gene match. CDR1 SQVTM and CDR2 ANQGSEA come from the germline V gene. The CDR3, as DNA: TGCAGCGCCGGGGACAGGGCATACGAGCAGTACTTC. This sequence encodes CSAGDRAYEQYF.

The V gene is TRBV7-8, the J gene TRBJ2-7; D is possibly TRBD1 (5 bases). The CDR3 sequence is 14 residues long. Germline CDR1 and CDR2: SGHVS and FQNEAQ. Trimming took 1 base from V and 4 from J, leaving 11 bases between them. CDR3 protein: CASSLGFGAYEQYF. The CDR3 nucleotides read TGTGCCAGCAGCTTAGGCTTTGGGGCGTACGAGCAGTACTTC.

The chain uses TRBV7-9 and TRBJ2-1, with 8 positions matching TRBD1. In germline, CDR1 is SEHNR, CDR2 FQNEAQ (reference sequence). V gave up 11 bases and J gave up 2 bases; unmatched junction bases: 11. The CDR3 covers 15 residues. In DNA form, the CDR3 reads TGTGCCTCCCGAGGGGGGACAGGAGCCTACAATGAGCAGTTCTTC. Amino acids: CASRGGTGAYNEQFF.

On this clone itself: The sample holds other DNA sequences that translate to the same CDR3. This sequence joins TRBV9 and TRBJ2-3; the D is unclear. The CDR3 is 13 amino acids. V was clipped by 2 bases and J by 0 bases, with 4 bases between them. Per germline, CDR1 SGDLS and CDR2 YYNGEE. CDR3 nucleotides: TGTGCCAGCAGCGTCGCGAGCACAGATACGCAGTATTTT. This codes for CASSVASTDTQYF. The whole variable domain, filled in from reference TRBV9 and TRBJ2-3, reads DSGVTQTPKHLITATGQRVTLRCSPRSGDLSVYWYQQSLDQGLQFLIQYYNGEERAKGNILERFSAQQFPDLHSELNLSSLELGDSALYFCASSVASTDTQYFGPGTRLTVL.

This chain joins TRBV5-6 and TRBJ1-1, with 7 positions matching TRBD1. There are 13 residues in the CDR3. V gave up 4 bases and J gave up 11 bases; unmatched junction bases: 11. Germline CDR1 SGHDT, CDR2 YYEEEE. This CDR3 reads CASSSGTDSRAFF. CDR3 DNA: TGTGCCAGCAGCAGTGGGACAGACTCTCGTGCTTTCTTT.

This chain's CDR3 is CASSYSTGQGYGYTF. In nucleotides, the CDR3 is TGTGCCAGCAGTTACTCGACGGGACAGGGCTATGGCTACACCTTC. This chain connects TRBV6-5 to TRBJ1-2; 9 bases are shared with TRBD1. V lost 0 bases, J lost 4 bases, and 3 bases stayed unmatched. Germline CDR1 MNHEY, CDR2 SVGAGI. There are 15 residues in the CDR3.

The rearrangement joins TRBV7-8 to TRBJ1-1; D gene unclear. V lost 0 bases, J lost 0 bases, and 5 bases lay in between. CDR1 and CDR2 (germline): SGHVS, FQNEAQ. The CDR3 totals 14 residues. CDR3 region: CASSLANLNTEAFF. The CDR3 DNA reads TGTGCCAGCAGCTTAGCCAACTTGAACACTGAAGCTTTCTTT.

In this sample, this clone turned up once. The chain is built from TRBV28 and TRBJ2-7, with TRBD2 matching 12 bases. Germline V lookup: CDR1 MDHEN, CDR2 SYDVKM. J was trimmed by 4 bases and V by 3 bases; bases with no gene match: 4. The CDR3 extends over 15 amino acids. In DNA form, the CDR3 reads TGTGCCAGCAGTTTGAGGGGACTAGCGGGTTACGAGCAGTACTTC. It is translated as CASSLRGLAGYEQYF.

This clone was counted once. The V gene is TRBV12-3 or TRBV12-4, the J gene TRBJ2-1, with D possibly being TRBD2 (6 bases). The length of the CDR3 is 12 residues. V lost 4 bases to trimming and J lost 10 bases, with 11 bases between them. The CDR3 sequence: CASSSTTSEQFF. CDR3 bases: TGTGCCAGCAGTTCCACCACTAGCGAGCAGTTCTTC.

The V gene is TRBV5-1, the J gene TRBJ1-1; 7 nucleotides align to TRBD1. The CDR3 sequence is 13 residues long. Per the germline V gene, CDR1 is SGHRS and CDR2 is YFSETQ. The ends lost 6 bases at V and 0 bases at J; junction bases unmatched: 2. CDR3 DNA: TGCGCCAGCACCGACAGGGTGAACACTGAAGCTTTCTTT. Protein product: CASTDRVNTEAFF.

The chain is built from TRBV30 and TRBJ1-2; D perhaps matches TRBD1 (5 bases). Germline CDR1 GTSNPN, CDR2 SVGIG (reference sequence). V was trimmed by 2 bases and J by 7 bases, leaving 20 bases between them. The CDR3 runs 15 residues. The CDR3 sequence: CAWSLSTGLFRGYTF. The CDR3 DNA reads TGTGCCTGGAGTCTCTCAACAGGCCTATTTCGTGGCTACACCTTC.

The rearrangement uses TRBV4-1 and TRBJ1-1, with D unresolved. This CDR3 is 17 amino acids long. Germline loops: CDR1 MGHRA, CDR2 YSYEKL. V lost 0 bases, J lost 4 bases, and 18 bases lay in between. CDR3 region: CASSQDPRAGLGTEAFF. Written as DNA, the CDR3 is TGCGCCAGCAGCCAAGATCCGAGGGCCGGGTTAGGCACTGAAGCTTTCTTT.

The chain links TRBV3-1 (or the pseudogene TRBV3-2) to TRBJ1-5, with D hard to call. Trimming shortened V by 2 bases and J by 0 bases, and 8 bases separated the two germline ends. Germline CDR1 LGHDT, CDR2 YNNKEL (reference sequence). The CDR3 runs 15 residues. Here the CDR3 reads CASSQTVNSNQPQHF. CDR3 nucleotides: TGTGCCAGCAGCCAAACGGTAAATAGCAATCAGCCCCAGCATTTT.

The V gene is TRBV12-3 or TRBV12-4, the J gene TRBJ1-1, with 9 bases identical to TRBD1. CDR3 length: 13 residues. V lost 6 bases and J lost 5; bases outside the gene matches: 4. The CDR3 DNA follows: TGTGCCAGCAGCTTACAGGGGGCGACTGAAGCTTTCTTT. The encoded protein is CASSLQGATEAFF.

The sample holds one count of this clone. This CDR3 is CASSLRSGVDIQYF. The CDR3 DNA reads as TGTGCCAGCAGTTTACGGTCAGGGGTGGACATTCAGTACTTC. This chain joins TRBV27 and TRBJ2-4; D perhaps matches TRBD1 (6 bases). This CDR3 has 14 residues. V shed 2 bases and J shed 8 bases, with 13 bases lying between them. The V gene's germline CDR1 is MNHEY and CDR2 SMNVEV (reference sequence).

This rearrangement joins TRBV5-8 to TRBJ2-7; TRBD1 matches at 8 bases. The trim removed 1 base at V and 4 bases at J, leaving 1 base unmatched. The CDR3 is made up of 13 amino acids. Germline assignment: CDR1 SGHTS and CDR2 YDEGEE. The CDR3 reads CASSLQGAYEQYF. CDR3 coding DNA: TGTGCCAGCAGCTTGCAGGGGGCGTACGAGCAGTACTTC.

This chain connects TRBV5-5 to TRBJ2-2; D gene ambiguous. The V gene lost 2 bases and the J gene lost 4 bases, with 6 bases spanning the gap. Per the germline V gene, CDR1 is SGHKS and CDR2 is YYEKEE (reference sequence). CDR3 length: 13 amino acids. The CDR3 DNA is TGTGCCAGCAGCTTCGAGAGCACCGGGGAGCTGTTTTTT. It is translated as CASSFESTGELFF.

The chain combines TRBV5-1 with TRBJ2-7; 8 bases agree with TRBD2. The CDR3 totals 14 residues. Germline CDR1 reads SGHRS; CDR2 reads YFSETQ. The V and J ends lost 4 bases and 5 bases, in that order; junction bases with no gene match: 8. The CDR3 nucleotides read TGCGCCAGCAGCCCGGGGGACGGGGGGGACGAGCAGTACTTC. Its protein product is CASSPGDGGDEQYF.

The chain combines TRBV7-2 with TRBJ2-7; a possible D gene is TRBD1 (5 bases). Germline CDR1 is SGHTA and CDR2 is FQGNSA. The CDR3 spans 12 residues. Trimming stripped 1 base from V and 6 bases from J, with 7 bases between. This CDR3 is CASSLGGSEQYF. The CDR3 DNA reads TGTGCCAGCAGCTTAGGGGGCTCCGAGCAGTACTTC.

The chain couples TRBV5-4 to TRBJ2-3; tentatively, D is TRBD2 (7 bases). V lost 2 bases and J 6 bases, leaving 16 bases between the germline ends. The germline gives CDR1 SGHNT, CDR2 YYREEE (reference sequence). The CDR3 covers 15 residues. In DNA, the CDR3 is TGTGCCAGCAGCTTAGCTAGCGGAGGGGGGGATACGCAGTATTTT. The encoded protein is CASSLASGGGDTQYF.

This chain uses TRBV7-9 with TRBJ1-1, with D perhaps matching TRBD1 (6 bases). The CDR3 is 15 amino acids. Per germline, CDR1 SEHNR and CDR2 FQNEAQ (reference sequence). Trimming took 5 bases from V and 1 from J, leaving 14 bases between them. CDR3 nucleotide sequence: TGTGCCAGCAGCGTTCCCGCCAGGGGGAACACTGAAGCTTTCTTT. Translated, it gives CASSVPARGNTEAFF.

Only one count was recorded for this clone. This chain links TRBV6-5 with TRBJ2-7; possibly TRBD2 for D (6 bases). The CDR3 is 15 residues long. V shed 7 bases and J shed 0 bases, with 16 bases lying between them. The V gene's germline CDR1 is MNHEY and CDR2 SVGAGI. This CDR3 is CASNDRHGSSYEQYF. Written as DNA, the CDR3 is TGTGCCAGCAACGACCGCCACGGGAGCTCCTACGAGCAGTACTTC.

V and J are TRBV2 and TRBJ2-5; no reliable D call. Deletions cut 8 bases from V and 9 bases from J, with 19 bases between. This CDR3 spans 13 amino acids. From germline, CDR1 is SNHLY and CDR2 FYNNEI. The CDR3 DNA reads TGTGCCAGCCAACCCAATACTATGCCGTCCCAGTACTTC. This gives the protein CASQPNTMPSQYF.

This sequence joins TRBV27 and TRBJ2-1; TRBD2 matches 9 bases. This CDR3 spans 14 amino acids. The germline V gene has CDR1 MNHEY and CDR2 SMNVEV (reference sequence). Trimming cost V 4 bases and J 6 bases; bases outside gene matches: 4. The CDR3 here is CASSSRTSVNEQFF. The CDR3 nucleotides are TGTGCCAGCAGTTCCCGGACTAGCGTCAATGAGCAGTTCTTC.

The rearrangement links TRBV25-1 to TRBJ2-2, with D possibly being TRBD1 (5 bases). The V end lost 10 bases, the J end lost 4 bases, and 16 bases lay between the germline ends. The germline V gene encodes CDR1 MGHDK and CDR2 SYGVNS. The length of the CDR3 is 14 residues. This CDR3 is CATQGRVGTGELFF. The CDR3 DNA is TGTGCCACGCAGGGTAGAGTAGGCACCGGGGAGCTGTTTTTT.

This clone was seen once. J is TRBJ2-2 and V is TRBV19; perhaps TRBD1 as D (5 bases). The CDR3 is 15 residues long. The germline V gene has CDR1 LNHDA and CDR2 SQIVND (reference sequence). V lost 5 bases and J lost 5, with 15 bases in between. CDR3 protein: CASSWHQGRTGELFF. The CDR3 nucleotides read TGTGCCAGTAGTTGGCACCAGGGTAGGACCGGGGAGCTGTTTTTT.